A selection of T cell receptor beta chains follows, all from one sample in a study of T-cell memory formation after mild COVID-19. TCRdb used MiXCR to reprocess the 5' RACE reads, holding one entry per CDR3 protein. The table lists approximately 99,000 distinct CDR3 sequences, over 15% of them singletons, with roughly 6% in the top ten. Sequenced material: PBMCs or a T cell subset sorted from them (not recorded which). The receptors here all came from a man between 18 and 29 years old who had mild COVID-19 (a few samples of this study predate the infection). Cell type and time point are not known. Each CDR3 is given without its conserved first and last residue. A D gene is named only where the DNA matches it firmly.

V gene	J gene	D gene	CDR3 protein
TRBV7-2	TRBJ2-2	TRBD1	ASSLGQGRTGELF
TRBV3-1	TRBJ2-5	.	ASSQGVVETQY
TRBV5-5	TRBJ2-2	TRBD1	ASRGTGVFTGELF
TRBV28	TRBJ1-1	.	ASISVDEAF
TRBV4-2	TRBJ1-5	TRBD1	ASSQGAQGGNQPQH
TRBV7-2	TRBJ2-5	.	ASSLRGITETQY
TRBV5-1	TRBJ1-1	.	ASSSQMNTEAF
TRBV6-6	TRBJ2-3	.	ASSYGGAQDTQY
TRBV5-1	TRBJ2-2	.	ASSLAPGADGELF
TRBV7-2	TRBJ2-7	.	ASSLSDNYEQY
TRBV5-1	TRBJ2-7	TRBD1	ASSFGPQGEGSYEQY
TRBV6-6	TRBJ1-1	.	ASSPGQFTEAF
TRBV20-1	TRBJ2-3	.	SARVFGASTDTQY
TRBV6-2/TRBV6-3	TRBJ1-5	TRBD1	ASTYGGQGSNQPQH
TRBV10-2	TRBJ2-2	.	ASSDFGTGELF
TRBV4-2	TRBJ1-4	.	ASSQEGVEKLF
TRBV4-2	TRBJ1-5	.	ASSQVWGRGNQPQH
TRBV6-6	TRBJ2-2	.	ASSLRKGLNTGELF
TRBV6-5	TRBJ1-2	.	ASSPQGGGYT
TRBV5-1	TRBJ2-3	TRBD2	ASSAGRLADTQY
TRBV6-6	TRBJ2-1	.	ASTYGSYNEQF
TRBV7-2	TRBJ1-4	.	ASSLFGGVGEKLF
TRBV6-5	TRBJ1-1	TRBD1	ASSATGQGNTEAF
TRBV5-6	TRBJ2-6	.	ASSLPVSGANVLT
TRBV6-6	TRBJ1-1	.	ASSAGTSEAF
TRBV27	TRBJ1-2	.	ASSRTDNFYGYT
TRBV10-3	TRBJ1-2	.	AISESGGAGYGYT
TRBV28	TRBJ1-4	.	ASSSPGMGANEKLF
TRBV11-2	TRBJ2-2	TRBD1	ASGSRGRFAGELF
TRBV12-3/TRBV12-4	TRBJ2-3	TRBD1	ASTGQGTDTQY
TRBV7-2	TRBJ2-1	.	ASSSYWYNEQF
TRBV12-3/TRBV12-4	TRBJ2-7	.	ASSDLLTTNEQY